The 32 T cell receptor beta chains listed next were all sequenced from one sample in a study of blood T cell repertoires in COVID-19. TCRdb's table, derived via immunoSEQ multiplex PCR, lists solely in-frame clones and lacks some. The sample contains more than 250,000 clones, 85% to 90% of which appear only once. Sample: peripheral blood. The receptors derive from a woman aged 50 to 65 with COVID-19, enrolled during active disease.

This chain joins TRBV27 and TRBJ2-3; possibly TRBD1 for D (6 bases). The V gene's germline CDR1 is MNHEY and CDR2 SMNVEV (reference sequence). With 7 bases removed from V and 1 base from J, the gap between germline ends came to 18 bases. The CDR3 is made up of 16 amino acids. CDR3: CASTSAGAEGTDTQYF. As DNA, the CDR3 is TGTGCCAGCACCTCAGCAGGGGCCGAGGGCACAGATACGCAGTATTTT.

The genes are TRBV5-1 and TRBJ2-5; no definite D call. This CDR3 contains 14 residues. Per the germline V gene, CDR1 is SGHRS and CDR2 is YFSETQ. Trimming cost V 0 bases and J 2 bases, with 8 bases left between them. The CDR3 DNA is TGCGCCAGCAGCTTGGGTACTACTCAAGAGACCCAGTACTTC. Residues: CASSLGTTQETQYF.

The chain couples TRBV5-1 to TRBJ2-7; D might be TRBD1 (5 bases). Per germline, CDR1 SGHRS and CDR2 YFSETQ. Trimming pared 7 bases from V and 2 bases from J, leaving 13 bases between. The CDR3 contains 13 residues. CDR3 sequence reads: CASGVQGAYEQYF. The CDR3 nucleotides read TGCGCCAGCGGGGTGCAGGGTGCCTACGAGCAGTACTTC.

DNA of the CDR3: TGTGCCAGCAGCAACGCCGTAGTAGCGGGAGGGCCGGACCCCGAACCGCAGTATTTT. Translated: CASSNAVVAGGPDPEPQYF. The chain joins TRBV9 to TRBJ2-3; 11 bases match TRBD2. The germline CDR1 and CDR2 sequences are SGDLS and YYNGEE. The trim removed 4 bases at V and 10 bases at J, leaving 23 bases unmatched. The CDR3 runs 19 residues.

The chain combines TRBV6-6 with TRBJ2-3; TRBD2 matches 10 bases. V shed 7 bases, J shed 0 bases, and the junction held 4 bases outside the gene matches. Per germline, CDR1 MNHNY and CDR2 SVGAGI (reference sequence). The CDR3 extends over 15 amino acids. Written as DNA, the CDR3 is TGTGCCAGCATTCAGACTAGCGGGAGCACAGATACGCAGTATTTT. Translating gives CASIQTSGSTDTQYF.

The chain carries TRBV5-1 and TRBJ1-1; D perhaps matches TRBD1 (5 bases). V shed 1 base and J shed 0 bases, with 7 bases lying between them. Germline V gives CDR1 SGHRS, CDR2 YFSETQ. This CDR3 comprises 14 residues. Here the CDR3 reads CASSLTRVNTEAFF. In DNA form, the CDR3 reads TGCGCCAGCAGCTTGACCAGGGTGAACACTGAAGCTTTCTTT.

The V gene is TRBV4-3, the J gene TRBJ1-4, with D tentatively TRBD1 (5 bases). CDR3 length: 15 residues. V gave up 1 base and J gave up 5 bases, with 11 bases separating them. Germline V CDR1 and CDR2: LGHNA, YSLEER. This CDR3 reads CASSQVSRGNEKLFF. The DNA of the CDR3 is TGCGCCAGCAGCCAAGTCTCCCGGGGGAATGAAAAACTGTTTTTT.

V is TRBV6-5 and J is TRBJ2-7, with D uncertain. CDR3 size: 12 residues. Trimming removed 6 bases at V and 3 bases at J, with 9 bases between. Per germline, CDR1 MNHEY and CDR2 SVGAGI. Here the CDR3 reads CASRGYLYEQYF. Written as DNA, the CDR3 is TGTGCCAGCAGGGGCTACCTCTACGAGCAGTACTTC.

The J gene is TRBJ2-1, the V gene TRBV5-5; the match to TRBD2 covers 9 bases. The junction had 3 bases not matched to a gene; V was cut back by 4 bases and J by 7 bases. The germline V gene encodes CDR1 SGHKS and CDR2 YYEKEE (reference sequence). CDR3 size: 13 residues. CDR3 protein: CASSVRGGNEQFF. The DNA of the CDR3 is TGTGCCAGCAGCGTGCGGGGGGGAAATGAGCAGTTCTTC.

The gene calls are TRBV19 and TRBJ2-6; 9 positions match TRBD1. The CDR3 totals 18 residues. The V gene's germline CDR1 is LNHDA and CDR2 SQIVND (reference sequence). J gave up 2 bases and V 3 bases, and 8 bases lay outside the gene matches. CDR3 sequence: CASSILQGAVPGANVLTF. The CDR3 DNA reads as TGTGCCAGTAGTATTTTACAGGGGGCCGTCCCTGGGGCCAACGTCCTGACTTTC.

The chain combines TRBV9 with TRBJ2-4, with a tentative D call TRBD2 (6 bases). The germline CDR1 and CDR2 sequences are SGDLS and YYNGEE. This CDR3 contains 12 residues. Trimming left V 7 bases short and J 7 bases short, with 12 bases between. CDR3 in amino acids: CASPEGKNIQYF. The CDR3 nucleotides read TGTGCCAGCCCGGAGGGCAAGAACATTCAGTACTTC.

V and J are TRBV3-1 (or the pseudogene TRBV3-2) and TRBJ2-7; perhaps TRBD2 as D (6 bases). From germline, CDR1 is LGHDT and CDR2 YNNKEL (reference sequence). This CDR3 contains 14 residues. V lost 4 bases and J lost 7, with 17 bases in between. The CDR3 DNA reads as TGTGCCAGCAGCCCACCTTACCTAGCGAGGGAGCAGTACTTC. It translates to CASSPPYLAREQYF.

The V and J genes are TRBV5-1 and TRBJ2-3, with 7 bases fitting TRBD2. CDR1 is SGHRS and CDR2 is YFSETQ in the germline V gene. V shed 2 bases, J shed 4 bases, and the junction held 4 bases outside the gene matches. CDR3 length: 14 amino acids. The CDR3 loop is CASSFGGSSDTQYF. CDR3 DNA sequence: TGCGCCAGCAGCTTTGGCGGGAGTTCAGATACGCAGTATTTT. Looking up the rest from reference TRBV5-1 and TRBJ2-3 gives the full variable domain: KAGVTQTPRYLIKTRGQQVTLSCSPISGHRSVSWYQQTPGQGLQFLFEYFSETQRNKGNFPGRFSGRQFSNSRSEMNVSTLELGDSALYLCASSFGGSSDTQYFGPGTRLTVL.

Regarding this clone: Other DNA sequences from this sample encode an identical CDR3 as well. This CDR3 reads CASSIDRYNEQFF. In DNA form, the CDR3 reads TGTGCCAGTAGTATAGATCGGTACAATGAGCAGTTCTTC. V and J are TRBV19 and TRBJ2-1; D ambiguous. The germline gives CDR1 LNHDA, CDR2 SQIVND (reference sequence). V lost 0 bases to trimming and J lost 4 bases, with 4 bases between them. The CDR3 extends over 13 amino acids.

The rearrangement uses TRBV5-1 and TRBJ2-7; D is ambiguous. The CDR3 has 15 amino acids. Trimming took off 0 bases at V and 3 bases at J, with 13 bases between the two ends. Germline assignment: CDR1 SGHRS and CDR2 YFSETQ. CDR3 nucleotide sequence: TGCGCCAGCAGCTTGGCCGGCGGAGATTACTACGAGCAGTACTTC. This codes for CASSLAGGDYYEQYF.

The J gene is TRBJ1-6, the V gene TRBV27; 7 bases match TRBD1. Trimming removed 2 bases from V and 6 bases from J; junction bases left unmatched: 7. The CDR3 covers 16 residues. The germline V gene has CDR1 MNHEY and CDR2 SMNVEV (reference sequence). CDR3 protein: CASSLTGTAPNSPLHF. Here the CDR3 DNA reads TGTGCCAGCAGTTTAACGGGGACAGCACCTAATTCACCCCTCCACTTT.

The chain uses TRBV7-2 and TRBJ1-6; unclear D gene. The CDR3 covers 16 residues. Germline-derived CDR1 and CDR2 are SGHTA and FQGNSA. V dropped 3 bases and J dropped 0 bases, with 9 bases sitting between them. CDR3 DNA sequence: TGTGCCAGCAGCTTGGACTCAAGCTCCTATAATTCACCCCTCCACTTT. Its protein product is CASSLDSSSYNSPLHF. Together with reference TRBV7-2 and TRBJ1-6, the CDR3 gives the full variable domain: GAGVSQSPSNKVTEKGKDVELRCDPISGHTALYWYRQSLGQGLEFLIYFQGNSAPDKSGLPSDRFSAERTGGSVSTLTIQRTQQEDSAVYLCASSLDSSSYNSPLHFGNGTRLTVT.

This chain uses TRBV7-6 with TRBJ2-5, with TRBD2 identical over 9 bases. The CDR3 extends over 16 amino acids. V lost 1 base, J lost 5 bases, and 8 bases stayed unmatched. Germline CDR1 SGHVS, CDR2 FNYEAQ. The CDR3 here is CASSLGVSGSVETQYF. For the CDR3, the DNA is TGTGCCAGCAGCTTAGGAGTTAGCGGGAGTGTGGAGACCCAGTACTTC.

In its sample, this clone was seen once. This chain links TRBV3-1 (or the pseudogene TRBV3-2) with TRBJ1-6, with D unresolved. The V and J ends lost 4 bases and 4 bases respectively, with 14 bases between them. The CDR3 is 16 residues long. Germline-derived CDR1 and CDR2 are LGHDT and YNNKEL (reference sequence). The CDR3 DNA reads as TGTGCCAGCAGCCGGTTATCCGGGATTTATAATTCACCCCTCCACTTT. It codes for CASSRLSGIYNSPLHF.

The J gene is TRBJ2-1, the V gene TRBV18; D may be TRBD2 (6 bases). The CDR3 runs 13 residues. Trimming removed 0 bases at V and 8 bases at J, with 8 bases between. Germline CDR1 reads KGHSH; CDR2 reads LQKENI. The CDR3 sequence: CASSPPGGYEQFF. The CDR3 coding sequence is TGTGCCAGCTCACCACCGGGAGGTTATGAGCAGTTCTTC.

The chain recombines TRBV5-1 with TRBJ2-1, with TRBD2 matching 10 bases. CDR3 length: 13 amino acids. Looked up from germline, CDR1 is SGHRS and CDR2 is YFSETQ. The V and J ends lost 7 bases and 2 bases, in that order; junction bases with no gene match: 0. In nucleotides, the CDR3 is TGCGCCAGCGGACTAGCGGCCTACAATGAGCAGTTCTTC. This codes for CASGLAAYNEQFF.

The genes are TRBV5-6 and TRBJ1-4, with D possibly being TRBD1 (6 bases). Between the trimmed V and J ends, which lost 3 bases and 0 bases, there was a span of 18 bases. Germline V CDR1 and CDR2: SGHDT, YYEEEE. The length of the CDR3 is 18 residues. In DNA, the CDR3 is TGTGCCAGCAGCTCGAAACTCCAGGGGAAGGCAACTAATGAAAAACTGTTTTTT. It specifies CASSSKLQGKATNEKLFF.

The chain uses TRBV5-8 and TRBJ1-2; unclear D gene. CDR3 length: 13 residues. CDR1 is SGHTS and CDR2 is YDEGEE in the germline V gene. Trimming shortened V by 0 bases and J by 4 bases, and 7 bases separated the two germline ends. DNA for the CDR3: TGTGCCAGCAGCTTGGCGAGGGTCTATGGCTACACCTTC. This sequence encodes CASSLARVYGYTF. Supplemented by reference TRBV5-8 and TRBJ1-2, the full variable domain reads EAGVTQSPTHLIKTRGQQATLRCSPISGHTSVYWYQQALGLGLQFLLWYDEGEERNRGNFPPRFSGRQFPNYSSELNVNALELEDSALYLCASSLARVYGYTFGSGTRLTVV.

The gene calls are TRBV30 and TRBJ1-4, with D uncertain. This CDR3 has 10 residues. The germline CDR1 and CDR2 sequences are GTSNPN and SVGIG (reference sequence). Trimming pared 5 bases from V and 8 bases from J, leaving 6 bases between. For the CDR3, the DNA is TGTGCCTGGCAGCGCGAAAAACTGTTTTTT. It codes for CAWQREKLFF.

The gene calls are TRBV5-6 and TRBJ2-3; tentatively, D is TRBD2 (5 bases). The CDR3 loop spans 16 amino acids. Germline V gene sequence: CDR1 SGHDT, CDR2 YYEEEE. Between the trimmed V and J ends, which lost 0 bases and 3 bases, there was a span of 14 bases. The CDR3 region has the DNA TGTGCCAGCAGCTTGGTCGAGGGCTTCGGGACAGATACGCAGTATTTT. Amino acids: CASSLVEGFGTDTQYF.

This chain joins TRBV6-5 and TRBJ2-7; TRBD2 matches at 8 bases. Trimming at V came to 6 bases and at J to 6 bases, leaving 10 bases not matched to a gene. The CDR3 is made up of 14 amino acids. Germline-derived CDR1 and CDR2 are MNHEY and SVGAGI. CDR3 sequence: CASSRTSSGSEQYF. CDR3 bases: TGTGCCAGCAGCCGGACTAGCTCGGGATCCGAGCAGTACTTC.

V is TRBV7-9 and J is TRBJ1-3; maybe TRBD1 (5 bases). V was cut by 2 bases and J by 0 bases, with 14 bases left in between. From germline, CDR1 is SEHNR and CDR2 FQNEAQ (reference sequence). The CDR3 is 17 amino acids. CDR3 coding DNA: TGTGCCAGCAGCTTAAGGGGAATGGGCGGCTCTGGAAACACCATATATTTT. It yields the protein CASSLRGMGGSGNTIYF.

The rearrangement links TRBV7-3 to TRBJ2-3; no clear D. CDR3 length: 12 amino acids. V lost 5 bases, J lost 5 bases, and 8 bases lay in between. Germline V gives CDR1 SGHTA, CDR2 FQGTGA. The DNA for the CDR3 is TGTGCCAGCAGCCCCCCCGGAGATACGCAGTATTTT. Translating it yields CASSPPGDTQYF.

The V gene is TRBV6-5, the J gene TRBJ2-7; the match to TRBD2 covers 14 bases. The CDR3 covers 15 residues. The germline gives CDR1 MNHEY, CDR2 SVGAGI. V shed 8 bases and J 4 bases; nucleotides not matched to a gene: 7. The CDR3: CASGRGTSGSYEQYF. DNA for the CDR3: TGTGCCAGCGGCCGAGGGACTAGCGGGAGTTACGAGCAGTACTTC.

V is TRBV30 and J is TRBJ1-6; a weak D match, TRBD1 (6 bases). Looked up from germline, CDR1 is GTSNPN and CDR2 is SVGIG (reference sequence). V lost 6 bases to trimming and J lost 7 bases, with 13 bases between them. This CDR3 is built from 13 residues. CDR3 sequence: CACATGTNSPLHF. The CDR3 DNA follows: TGTGCCTGCGCTACAGGGACAAATTCACCCCTCCACTTT. Using reference TRBV30 and TRBJ1-6 for the parts outside the CDR3, the full variable domain is SQTIHQWPATLVQPVGSPLSLECTVEGTSNPNLYWYRQAAGRGLQLLFYSVGIGQISSEVPQNLSASRPQDRQFILSSKKLLLSDSGFYLCACATGTNSPLHFGNGTRLTVT.

The chain joins TRBV9 to TRBJ2-1, with D tentatively TRBD1 (6 bases). Germline V gene data show CDR1 as SGDLS and CDR2 as YYNGEE. V dropped 4 bases and J dropped 2 bases, with 19 bases sitting between them. CDR3 length: 17 amino acids. This chain's CDR3 is CASSPRRARTAYNEQFF. The CDR3 nucleotides are TGTGCCAGCAGCCCTCGCCGCGCAAGGACAGCCTACAATGAGCAGTTCTTC.

The gene calls are TRBV7-9 and TRBJ2-1, with 12 bases that match TRBD2. Germline CDR1 SEHNR, CDR2 FQNEAQ (reference sequence). This CDR3 has 16 amino acids. With V trimmed by 6 bases and J by 5 bases, 8 bases remained unmatched. The CDR3 here is CASRTSGRYFHNEQFF. CDR3 coding DNA: TGTGCCAGCAGGACTAGCGGGAGATACTTCCACAATGAGCAGTTCTTC.